This TCR beta chain was identified in a study of preoperative IRX-2 immunotherapy in early breast cancer. The protocol was immunoSEQ multiplex PCR, while the TCRdb copy is restricted to in-frame clones and leaves out a portion. The table records roughly 5,300 clones, roughly 70% of them present only once. V shed 3 bases and J shed 0 bases, with 12 bases lying between them. Looked up from germline, CDR1 is LNHDA and CDR2 is SQIVND (reference sequence). This CDR3 is 16 amino acids long. Sample treatment: preoperative locoregional IRX-2 cytokine immunotherapy. This phase Ib study tested locoregional IRX-2 cytokine immunotherapy given before surgery.

The V and J genes are TRBV19 and TRBJ2-1, with unresolved D. Sequences were derived from tumor tissue, sampled before IRX-2 immunotherapy. The TCR sequence derives from a human donor with breast cancer. The CDR3 region is CASSISGGSSYNEQFF. In DNA form, the CDR3 reads TGTGCCAGTAGTATTTCGGGCGGAAGCTCCTACAATGAGCAGTTCTTC.